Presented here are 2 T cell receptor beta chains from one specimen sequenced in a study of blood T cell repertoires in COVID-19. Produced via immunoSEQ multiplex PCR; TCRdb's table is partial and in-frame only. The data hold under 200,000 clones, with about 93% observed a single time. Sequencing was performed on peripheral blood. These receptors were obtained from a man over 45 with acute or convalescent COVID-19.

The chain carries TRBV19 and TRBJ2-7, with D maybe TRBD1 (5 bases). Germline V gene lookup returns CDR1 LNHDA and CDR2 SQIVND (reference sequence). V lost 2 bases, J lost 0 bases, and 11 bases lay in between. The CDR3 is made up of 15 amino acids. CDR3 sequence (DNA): TGTGCCAGTAGTATAAGGGCAGGGCTCTCCTACGAGCAGTACTTC. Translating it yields CASSIRAGLSYEQYF.

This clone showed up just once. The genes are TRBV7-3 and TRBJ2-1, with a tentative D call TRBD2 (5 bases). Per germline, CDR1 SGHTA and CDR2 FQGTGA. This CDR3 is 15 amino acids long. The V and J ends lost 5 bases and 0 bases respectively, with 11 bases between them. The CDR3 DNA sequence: TGTGCCAGCAGCCGTAGCGTCCTCTCCTACAATGAGCAGTTCTTC. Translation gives CASSRSVLSYNEQFF.